This passage covers 25 T cell receptor beta chains from one sample sequenced in a study of T cells expressing NK-cell markers (dated by TCRdb to the early 2020s). Libraries came from 5' RACE. The instrument given in TCRdb is Illumina HiSeq 2000. TCRdb reprocessed the reads, reporting each CDR3 protein sequence once and no DNA. The sample's own table lists 350,000 to 400,000 distinct CDR3 sequences. The top ten clones comprise over 8.5% of the sample. Sequences were obtained from blood T cells: a sorted CD56 or NKG2C T cell subset, CD4+ or CD8+ T cells, or bulk PBMC T cells (not recorded which). These receptors were taken from a woman in her forties or fifties in good health. Donor details come from another sample of the same person, matched by shared clones.

The chain has TRBV20-1 and TRBJ1-3; TCRdb names TRBD1, which stays unverified in the absence of DNA. The CDR3 totals 14 residues. Germline lookup yields CDR1 DFQATT and CDR2 SNEGSKA (reference sequence). The CDR3 loop is CSAYPGTGGNTIYF.

This chain links TRBV4-1 with TRBJ2-1; TCRdb's assignment of TRBD1 cannot be checked, as there is no DNA. Looked up from germline, CDR1 is MGHRA and CDR2 is YSYEKL. The CDR3 extends over 12 amino acids. This CDR3 reads CASRGVTNEQFF.

The chain couples TRBV6-5 to TRBJ2-1; TCRdb lists TRBD2, though no DNA is available to test this call. This CDR3 spans 16 amino acids. Germline values: CDR1 MNHEY, CDR2 SVGAGI. The CDR3 protein is CASSWTSGPTYNEQFF.

This chain connects TRBV24-1 to TRBJ2-7; the D gene TCRdb calls, TRBD2, cannot be checked with no DNA. This CDR3 has 15 amino acids. The germline CDR1 and CDR2 sequences are KGHDR and SFDVKD. CDR3 sequence: CATSDAASGRKEQYF.

The chain joins TRBV7-3 to TRBJ2-1; TCRdb's D call of TRBD2 is untestable without DNA. This CDR3 is built from 15 residues. Germline-derived CDR1 and CDR2 are SGHTA and FQGTGA. The CDR3 here is CASSPTSGSWHEQFF.

The gene calls are TRBV29-1 and TRBJ2-1; TCRdb designates TRBD1, a call that cannot be tested without DNA. The CDR3 is made up of 12 amino acids. CDR1 SQVTM and CDR2 ANQGSEA come from the germline V gene. CDR3 sequence reads: CSVDRADREQFF.

This chain joins TRBV27 and TRBJ2-7; TCRdb proposes TRBD2, but this gene call is untestable without DNA. Germline V CDR1 and CDR2: MNHEY, SMNVEV (reference sequence). This CDR3 spans 12 amino acids. CDR3 region: CASSPSRYEQYF.

The chain couples TRBV7-8 to TRBJ2-2; the TCRdb D gene call, TRBD1, has no DNA to confirm it. The germline V gene encodes CDR1 SGHVS and CDR2 FQNEAQ. This CDR3 is built from 16 residues. Here the CDR3 reads CASSPRDIRNTGELFF.

This chain uses TRBV12-3 or TRBV12-4 with TRBJ2-3; the TCRdb call, TRBD1, lacks DNA for checking. The CDR3 is 13 amino acids. The CDR3 here is CASRSGTADTQYF.

CDR3 loop: CASSSYLAGAGETQYF. The genes are TRBV5-5 and TRBJ2-5; TCRdb gives TRBD2 as the D gene, but with no DNA this cannot be confirmed. CDR3 length: 16 residues. Germline loops: CDR1 SGHKS, CDR2 YYEKEE (reference sequence).

The V and J genes are TRBV28 and TRBJ2-5; the TCRdb call, TRBD1, lacks DNA for checking. The CDR3 has 15 residues. Germline V gene lookup returns CDR1 MDHEN and CDR2 SYDVKM. The CDR3 reads CASSLPGQYQETQYF. Full variable domain (remainder filled in from reference TRBV28 and TRBJ2-5): DVKVTQSSRYLVKRTGEKVFLECVQDMDHENMFWYRQDPGLGLRLIYFSYDVKMKEKGDIPEGYSVSREKKERFSLILESASTNQTSMYLCASSLPGQYQETQYFGPGTRLLVL.

V gene TRBV20-1 combines with J gene TRBJ2-1; no DNA is available, so the TRBD2 call from TCRdb remains unchecked. CDR1 is DFQATT and CDR2 is SNEGSKA in the germline V gene (reference sequence). This CDR3 has 15 amino acids. The CDR3: CSARGGTSGRGEQFF.

The chain combines TRBV3-1 with TRBJ2-1; the TCRdb D gene call, TRBD2, has no DNA to confirm it. Per germline, CDR1 LGHDT and CDR2 YNNKEL (reference sequence). The CDR3 totals 17 residues. The CDR3 sequence: CASSQFPAGGKYNEQFF.

This chain connects TRBV6-5 to TRBJ1-1; there is no DNA to check the TCRdb D call of TRBD1. This CDR3 has 14 residues. Looked up from germline, CDR1 is MNHEY and CDR2 is SVGAGI. CDR3 sequence reads: CASSLDRGQTEAFF.

The genes are TRBV19 and TRBJ2-7; the TCRdb D gene call, TRBD1, has no DNA to confirm it. The CDR3 is 14 amino acids. Germline V gene sequence: CDR1 LNHDA, CDR2 SQIVND (reference sequence). CDR3 in amino acids: CASSIGDSPYEQYF.

This chain uses TRBV7-9 with TRBJ2-1. From germline, CDR1 is SEHNR and CDR2 FQNEAQ (reference sequence). The length of the CDR3 is 11 residues. CDR3 residues: CASSLSLEQFF.

This chain joins TRBV19 and TRBJ2-1; no DNA is available, so the TRBD2 call from TCRdb remains unchecked. This CDR3 region has 14 residues. Germline CDR1 and CDR2: LNHDA and SQIVND (reference sequence). CDR3 amino acids: CASSVGGPSNEQFF.

This chain uses TRBV12-3 or TRBV12-4 with TRBJ2-2; TCRdb's assignment of TRBD2 cannot be checked, as there is no DNA. The CDR3 spans 17 residues. The CDR3 region is CASSPHRTSGMGGELFF.

V is TRBV29-1 and J is TRBJ2-7; no DNA is available, so the TRBD1 call from TCRdb remains unchecked. Germline V gene sequence: CDR1 SQVTM, CDR2 ANQGSEA. There are 16 residues in the CDR3. The chain's CDR3 is CSVAGQLGLLSYEQYF.

The chain carries TRBV2 and TRBJ2-1; TCRdb designates TRBD1, a call that cannot be tested without DNA. The CDR3 runs 17 residues. From germline, CDR1 is SNHLY and CDR2 FYNNEI. The CDR3 sequence is CASSRSSFSLGDDEQFF. The complete variable domain, with remaining parts taken from reference TRBV2 and TRBJ2-1, reads EPEVTQTPSHQVTQMGQEVILRCVPISNHLYFYWYRQILGQKVEFLVSFYNNEISEKSEIFDDQFSVERPDGSNFTLKIRSTKLEDSAMYFCASSRSSFSLGDDEQFFGPGTRLTVL.

The rearrangement uses TRBV18 and TRBJ2-4. The germline V gene has CDR1 KGHSH and CDR2 LQKENI. This CDR3 is 14 amino acids long. This CDR3 is CASSPVTAKNIQYF.

CDR3 loop: CSAHLPSASYEQYF. This chain joins TRBV20-1 and TRBJ2-7; the D gene TCRdb calls, TRBD2, cannot be checked with no DNA. Germline V gene sequence: CDR1 DFQATT, CDR2 SNEGSKA (reference sequence). This CDR3 is 14 amino acids long.

This chain uses TRBV12-3 or TRBV12-4 with TRBJ2-1; TCRdb calls TRBD2, which cannot be checked without DNA. The CDR3 has 15 residues. The CDR3 loop is CASSLYSGEGDEQFF.

The CDR3 region is CASSNELRRNEQFF. The V and J genes are TRBV7-6 and TRBJ2-1. The CDR3 loop spans 14 amino acids. Looked up from germline, CDR1 is SGHVS and CDR2 is FNYEAQ.

This CDR3 reads CASSQIGLAGGPDTQYF. This sequence joins TRBV4-1 and TRBJ2-3; the TCRdb call, TRBD2, lacks DNA for checking. Germline V gives CDR1 MGHRA, CDR2 YSYEKL. This CDR3 spans 17 amino acids.